This T cell receptor beta chain was captured by sequencing in a study of blood T cells in healthy people across ages. Study-level points and caveats: Naive and antigen-experienced cells could not be conclusively compared, given unsorted PBMCs. In older individuals, TCR beta diversity per million T cells was lower, falling roughly linearly with age. Comparison with aged donors showed that long-lived donors had more naive CD4+ cells and higher diversity.

Germline loops: CDR1 SGHTA, CDR2 FQGNSA. The ends lost 6 bases at V and 0 bases at J; junction bases unmatched: 8. CDR3 size: 16 residues. A second about 7 to 12 cycle PCR used barcoded and J-beta primers. TCRdb ran MiXCR on the 5' RACE reads and lists one entry per CDR3 protein. The sample contains hundreds of thousands of distinct CDR3 sequences, 49% of which appear only once. Isolation per sample recovered at least 7 million PBMCs. The sample holds many counts of this clonotype. Antigen: not known. The sequencing sample was made of blood. V usage is TRBV7-2 and J usage is TRBJ2-3; 8 bases agree with TRBD2. This TCR was sampled from a woman aged 60-70 years in good health. The CDR3 sequence is CASSSSGSSSTDTQYF. The CDR3 DNA is TGTGCCAGCAGTTCGAGCGGGAGCTCTAGCACAGATACGCAGTATTTT.